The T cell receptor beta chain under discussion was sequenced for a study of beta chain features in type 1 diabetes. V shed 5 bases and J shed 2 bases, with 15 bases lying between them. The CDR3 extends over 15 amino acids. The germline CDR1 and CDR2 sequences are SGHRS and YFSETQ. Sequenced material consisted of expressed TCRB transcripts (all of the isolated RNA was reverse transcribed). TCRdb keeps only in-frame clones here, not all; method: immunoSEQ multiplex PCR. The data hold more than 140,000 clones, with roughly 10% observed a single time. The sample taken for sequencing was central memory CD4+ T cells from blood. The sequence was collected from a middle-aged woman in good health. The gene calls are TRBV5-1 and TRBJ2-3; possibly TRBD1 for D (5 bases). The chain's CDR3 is CASSSGFSVTDTQYF. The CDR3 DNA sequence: TGCGCCAGCAGTTCAGGGTTCTCGGTCACAGATACGCAGTATTTT. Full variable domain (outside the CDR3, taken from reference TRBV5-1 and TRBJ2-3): KAGVTQTPRYLIKTRGQQVTLSCSPISGHRSVSWYQQTPGQGLQFLFEYFSETQRNKGNFPGRFSGRQFSNSRSEMNVSTLELGDSALYLCASSSGFSVTDTQYFGPGTRLTVL.